What follows is one T cell receptor beta chain and its context. This specimen comes from a study of blood T cell repertoires in COVID-19. Overall study: T cells, B-cell-depleted T cells, or PBMCs provided the cDNA or gDNA that served as material.

The germline V gene encodes CDR1 LGHDT and CDR2 YNNKEL (reference sequence). The CDR3 sequence is 14 residues long. Losses at the gene ends were 3 bases for V and 7 bases for J; bases not matched to a gene: 2. Only in-frame clones appear in the TCRdb table, and some are missing; sequencing was by immunoSEQ multiplex PCR. The data show about 170,000 clones, with around 90% seen just once and approximately 2% held by the top ten. Sample: peripheral blood. The sequence derives from a man aged 50 or older who had recovered from COVID-19. The chain links TRBV3-1 (or the pseudogene TRBV3-2) to TRBJ1-6; 8 nucleotides align to TRBD1. The CDR3 DNA reads as TGTGCCAGCAGCCACCCAGGGGGCAATTCACCCCTCCACTTT. Translating it yields CASSHPGGNSPLHF.